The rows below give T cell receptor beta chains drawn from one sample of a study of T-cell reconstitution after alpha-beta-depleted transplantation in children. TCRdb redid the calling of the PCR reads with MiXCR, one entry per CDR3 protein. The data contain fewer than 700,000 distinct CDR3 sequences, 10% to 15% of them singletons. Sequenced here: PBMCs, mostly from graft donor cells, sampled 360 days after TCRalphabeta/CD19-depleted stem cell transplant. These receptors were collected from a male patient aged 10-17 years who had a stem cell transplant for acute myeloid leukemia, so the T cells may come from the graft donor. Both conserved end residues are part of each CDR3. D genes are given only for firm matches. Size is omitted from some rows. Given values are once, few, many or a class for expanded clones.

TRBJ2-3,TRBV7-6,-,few,TGTGCCAGCAGCTTTTCGGTTGCTAGCGGCACAGATACGCAGTATTTT,CASSFSVASGTDTQYF
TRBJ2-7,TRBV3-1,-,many,TGTGCCAGCAGCCAAGAATGGGCCAGGGACAATTCCTACGAGCAGTACTTC,CASSQEWARDNSYEQYF
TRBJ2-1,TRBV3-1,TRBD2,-,TGTGCCAGCAGCCAAGCAGGACTAGATGGGGAGCAGTTCTTC,CASSQAGLDGEQFF
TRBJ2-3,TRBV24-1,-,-,TGTGCCACCAGTGATTTGATGGAGACGCAGTATTTT,CATSDLMETQYF
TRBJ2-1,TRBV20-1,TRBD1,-,TGCAGCCGAAAACAGGGGTACAATGAGCAGTTCTTC,CSRKQGYNEQFF
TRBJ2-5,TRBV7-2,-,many,TGTGCCAGCAGCTTGTCCTTCGACAGGCCCCCCGGAGAGACCCAGTACTTC,CASSLSFDRPPGETQYF
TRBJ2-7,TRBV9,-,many,TGTGCCAGCAGCGTAGGTGGGGCCTTACTCGAGAGGCAGTACTTC,CASSVGGALLERQYF
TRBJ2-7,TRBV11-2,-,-,TGTGCCAGCCGAGATATTACTAGCCTTGGGTCCTACGAGCAGTACTTC,CASRDITSLGSYEQYF
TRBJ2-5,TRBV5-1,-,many,TGCGCCAGCAGCTTGCGCATCCCGGCCCAAGAGACCCAGTACTTC,CASSLRIPAQETQYF
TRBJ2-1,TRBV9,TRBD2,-,TGTGCCAGCAGCGTAGATCTAGCGGGGATGCTCTCCTACAATGAGCAGTTCTTC,CASSVDLAGMLSYNEQFF
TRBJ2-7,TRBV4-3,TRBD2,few,TGCGCCAGCAGCCAAGGGGGGGGGTTTGAGATCTACGAGCAGTACTTC,CASSQGGGFEIYEQYF
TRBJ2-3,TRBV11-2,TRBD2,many,TGTGCCAGCAGCGTGGCAGAAAACCTAGCGGGAGGACCAGATACGCAGTATTTT,CASSVAENLAGGPDTQYF
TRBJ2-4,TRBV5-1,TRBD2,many,TGCGCCAGCAGTTATGGGGGAGGGCAAGTCGGCAAAAACATTCAGTACTTC,CASSYGGGQVGKNIQYF
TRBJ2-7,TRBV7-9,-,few,TGTGCCAGCAGCATCCTCACTAGTGCCTACGAGCAGTACTTC,CASSILTSAYEQYF
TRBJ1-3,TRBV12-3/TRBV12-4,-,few,TGTGCCAGCAGTCCTGGGAACACCATATATTTT,CASSPGNTIYF
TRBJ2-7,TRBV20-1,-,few,TGCAGTGCCATAACCCAGCGGGCTTTCTACGAGCAGTACTTC,CSAITQRAFYEQYF
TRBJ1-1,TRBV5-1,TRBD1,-,TGCGCCAGCAGCTACTTAACAGGGGTCACTGAAGCTTTCTTT,CASSYLTGVTEAFF
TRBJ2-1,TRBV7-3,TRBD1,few,TGTGCCAGCAGCTTAGGGTCCCCCTTCGACAGGGTAGGTTACAATGAGCAGTTCTTC,CASSLGSPFDRVGYNEQFF
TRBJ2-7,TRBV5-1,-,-,TGCGCCAGCAGCTTGGAATCCGCCGTGGGCCCCTACGAGCAGTACTTC,CASSLESAVGPYEQYF
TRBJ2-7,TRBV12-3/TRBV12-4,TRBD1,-,TGTGCCAGCAGTTTAGGACAGGGGAGCGAGCAGTACTTC,CASSLGQGSEQYF
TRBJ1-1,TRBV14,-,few,TGTGCCAGCAGCCCCTGGACAGAAGATGAAGCTTTCTTT,CASSPWTEDEAFF
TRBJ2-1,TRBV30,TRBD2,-,TGTGCCTGGGTCCAAACTAGCGGGGGATCCTACAATGAGCAGTTCTTC,CAWVQTSGGSYNEQFF
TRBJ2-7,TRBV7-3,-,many,TGTGCCAGCAGCCGGGACGGAGGCTCGAGGGAGCAGTACTTC,CASSRDGGSREQYF